A single sample is the source of the 2 T cell receptor beta chains below, sequenced in a study of blood T cell repertoires in COVID-19. Sequencing was performed with immunoSEQ multiplex PCR; in TCRdb, only in-frame clones are kept and a portion is missing. The sample carries about 110,000 clones, around nine tenths recorded once. Specimen: peripheral blood. Receptors were obtained from a woman in her 70s who had recovered from COVID-19.

CDR3: CASQLGYETQYF. The CDR3 region has the DNA TGTGCCAGCCAGCTAGGTTACGAGACCCAGTACTTC. The chain joins TRBV7-9 to TRBJ2-5; D unresolved. Germline loops: CDR1 SEHNR, CDR2 FQNEAQ (reference sequence). CDR3 length: 12 amino acids. The ends were cut back, 8 bases at V and 5 bases at J, with 12 bases in the middle.

This sequence joins TRBV6-5 and TRBJ1-5, with 10 bases fitting TRBD1. Trimming cost V 0 bases and J 5 bases; bases outside gene matches: 1. This CDR3 has 15 residues. Germline CDR1 reads MNHEY; CDR2 reads SVGAGI. CDR3 in DNA: TGTGCCAGCAGTTACTCCGGGACAGGGGATCAGCCCCAGCATTTT. This sequence encodes CASSYSGTGDQPQHF.